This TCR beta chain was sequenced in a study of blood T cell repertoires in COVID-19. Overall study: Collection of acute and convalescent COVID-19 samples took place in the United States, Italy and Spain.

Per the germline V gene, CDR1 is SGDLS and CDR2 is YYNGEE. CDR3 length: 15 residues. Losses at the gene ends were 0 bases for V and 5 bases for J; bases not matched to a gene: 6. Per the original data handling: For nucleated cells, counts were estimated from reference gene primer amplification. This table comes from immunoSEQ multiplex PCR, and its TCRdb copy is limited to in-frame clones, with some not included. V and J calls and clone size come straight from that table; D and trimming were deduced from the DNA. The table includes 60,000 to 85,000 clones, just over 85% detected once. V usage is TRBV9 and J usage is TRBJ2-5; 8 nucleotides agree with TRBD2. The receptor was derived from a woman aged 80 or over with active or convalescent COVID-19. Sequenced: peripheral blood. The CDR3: CASSVVGRGAETQYF. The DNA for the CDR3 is TGTGCCAGCAGCGTAGTCGGGCGGGGGGCGGAGACCCAGTACTTC.